This is a list of T cell receptor beta chains from one sample in a study of preoperative IRX-2 immunotherapy in early breast cancer. Clones were read by immunoSEQ multiplex PCR, and TCRdb kept only the in-frame ones, dropping some. The table has 30,000 to 35,000 clones, 80% to 85% seen once. This material consisted of lymph node tissue, taken from a patient treated with IRX-2 immunotherapy. The receptors were gathered from a human donor with breast cancer. The CDR3 runs from the conserved cysteine through the conserved F or W. A D gene is named only where the DNA matches it firmly. Where a row states a size, it is once, few, many or the class of an expanded clone; other rows omit it.

v_gene,j_gene,d_gene,abundance,CDR3aa,CDR3nt
TRBV28,TRBJ1-3,.,.,CASSFPPGNTIYF,TGTGCCAGCAGTTTTCCGCCAGGAAACACCATATATTTT
TRBV19,TRBJ1-1,TRBD1,.,CASSTHTPEDRRAFF,TGTGCCAGTAGCACACATACTCCAGAGGACAGGCGAGCTTTCTTT
TRBV11-3,TRBJ2-2,.,.,CASSSGTFVGAGELFF,TGTGCCAGCAGCTCCGGGACTTTTGTCGGAGCCGGGGAGCTGTTTTTT
TRBV18,TRBJ1-4,.,.,CASSPQSSNEKLFF,TGTGCCAGCTCCCCGCAGTCGAGTAATGAAAAACTGTTTTTT
TRBV28,TRBJ2-2,TRBD2,.,CASTAREAFSGELFF,TGTGCCAGCACCGCGCGGGAGGCGTTCTCCGGGGAGCTGTTTTTT
TRBV7-1,TRBJ2-3,.,.,CASSLAFTDTQYF,TGTGCCAGCAGCTTAGCTTTCACAGATACGCAGTATTTT
TRBV6-7,TRBJ1-6,.,.,CASSYGGPTRNSPLHF,TGTGCCAGCAGTTACGGGGGGCCCACCCGTAATTCACCCCTCCACTTT
TRBV6-8,TRBJ1-2,TRBD1,.,CASPPRTGAGYTF,TGTGCCAGCCCTCCACGGACAGGGGCTGGCTACACCTTC
TRBV2,TRBJ1-5,.,.,CASSEGKLNQPQHF,TGTGCCAGCAGTGAAGGGAAACTGAATCAGCCCCAGCATTTT
TRBV29-1,TRBJ2-1,TRBD1,.,CSVVGGQVTYNEQFF,TGCAGCGTTGTGGGTGGACAGGTCACTTACAATGAGCAGTTCTTC
TRBV6-8,TRBJ2-1,.,.,CASSQAGSNNEQFF,TGTGCCAGCAGTCAAGCGGGCAGTAACAATGAGCAGTTCTTC
TRBV6-8,TRBJ1-4,.,.,CASSPSGGWEKLFF,TGTGCCAGCAGCCCTTCCGGGGGCTGGGAAAAACTGTTTTTT
TRBV29-1,TRBJ2-1,.,once,CSADRDTINEQFF,TGCAGCGCAGACCGGGACACCATCAATGAGCAGTTCTTC
TRBV10-3,TRBJ2-7,.,.,CAISESSTEQYF,TGTGCCATCAGTGAGTCGAGTACCGAGCAGTACTTC
TRBV7-6,TRBJ2-3,TRBD2,.,CASSPNGGLAFTDTQYF,TGTGCCAGCAGCCCTAATGGGGGACTAGCTTTCACAGATACGCAGTATTTT
TRBV11-3,TRBJ2-3,.,.,CASSLDGRSGTQYF,TGTGCCAGCAGCTTAGATGGCCGGAGCGGTACGCAGTATTTT
TRBV28,TRBJ1-4,.,.,CASSLYGGNEKLFF,TGTGCCAGCAGTTTATATGGAGGGAATGAAAAACTGTTTTTT
TRBV6-8,TRBJ1-3,.,.,CASSLRASGNTIYF,TGTGCCAGCAGTTTGCGAGCATCTGGAAACACCATATATTTT
TRBV28,TRBJ1-5,.,.,CANRVGARYSNQPQHF,TGTGCCAACAGGGTAGGGGCTCGGTATAGCAATCAGCCCCAGCATTTT
TRBV6-8,TRBJ1-5,.,.,CASMADNSQPQHF,TGTGCCAGTATGGCCGATAACTCTCAGCCCCAGCATTTT
TRBV18,TRBJ2-7,TRBD2,once,CASSPSGRGTYEQYF,TGTGCCAGCTCCCCTAGCGGGAGAGGGACCTACGAGCAGTACTTC
TRBV18,TRBJ1-4,TRBD1,.,CASAGTVEEKLFF,TGTGCCAGCGCCGGGACAGTGGAAGAAAAACTGTTTTTT
TRBV6-8,TRBJ2-3,.,.,CASSRRGPRDTQYF,TGTGCCAGCAGCCGTCGGGGCCCGCGGGATACGCAGTATTTT
TRBV19,TRBJ1-1,.,.,CASSIRFGGGHTEAFF,TGTGCCAGTAGTATCCGATTTGGTGGGGGGCACACTGAAGCTTTCTTT
TRBV6-8,TRBJ2-5,.,.,CASSYPPGETQYF,TGTGCCAGCAGTTATCCTCCTGGGGAGACCCAGTACTTC
TRBV11-3,TRBJ2-1,TRBD1,.,CASSLEGQVGRIYNEQFF,TGTGCCAGCAGCTTAGAGGGACAGGTGGGGCGAATCTACAATGAGCAGTTCTTC
TRBV1,TRBJ2-3,.,.,CASSQDGRTSTDTQYF,TGCGCCAGCAGCCAAGATGGTAGGACTAGCACAGATACGCAGTATTTT
TRBV18,TRBJ2-7,.,.,CASSPPAGYEQYF,TGTGCCAGCTCACCACCGGCCGGTTACGAGCAGTACTTC
TRBV6-8,TRBJ2-3,TRBD2,few,CASSYPPFAGVADTQYF,TGTGCCAGCAGTTACCCTCCCTTCGCGGGGGTGGCAGATACGCAGTATTTT
TRBV6-8,TRBJ1-2,.,.,CASSYRTRADGYTF,TGTGCCAGCAGTTACCGGACCCGGGCCGACGGCTACACCTTC
TRBV6-7,TRBJ2-1,TRBD2,.,CASSTRTSGTSYNEQFF,TGTGCCAGCAGTACGCGGACTAGCGGGACCTCCTACAATGAGCAGTTCTTC
TRBV19,TRBJ1-4,.,few,CASSIMGTTNEKLFF,TGTGCCAGTAGTATAATGGGCACAACTAATGAAAAACTGTTTTTT
TRBV18,TRBJ2-1,.,.,CASSPDSEGEQFF,TGTGCCAGCTCACCAGACAGTGAGGGGGAGCAGTTCTTC
TRBV25-1,TRBJ1-1,.,.,CASSLRMVRTEAFF,TGTGCCAGCAGCTTAAGGATGGTTCGCACTGAAGCTTTCTTT
TRBV30,TRBJ2-5,.,.,CASWGFGTQYF,TGTGCATCGTGGGGATTTGGGACCCAGTACTTC
TRBV11-3,TRBJ2-6,.,.,CASSFEGRAEANVLTF,TGTGCCAGCAGCTTTGAGGGGCGGGCTGAGGCCAACGTCCTGACTTTC
TRBV19,TRBJ2-1,TRBD1,.,CASSRPPDRVYNNEQFF,TGTGCCAGTAGTAGGCCCCCGGACAGGGTTTACAACAATGAGCAGTTCTTC
TRBV6-1,TRBJ1-6,.,.,CASSEVRGAPAPLHF,TGTGCCAGCAGTGAAGTACGGGGGGCGCCGGCACCCCTCCACTTT
TRBV11-3,TRBJ2-7,.,once,CASSLVAKNYEQYF,TGTGCCAGCAGCTTAGTCGCCAAGAACTACGAGCAGTACTTC
TRBV18,TRBJ1-1,.,.,CASSPVRSANTEAFF,TGTGCCAGCTCACCCGTCAGGTCGGCTAACACTGAAGCTTTCTTT
TRBV23-1,TRBJ1-6,TRBD1,.,CASSQDFTGGSSPLHF,TGCGCCAGCAGCCAAGATTTTACAGGGGGCAGTTCACCCCTCCACTTT
TRBV9,TRBJ1-3,.,.,CASSVAIALGDTIYF,TGTGCCAGCAGCGTAGCTATCGCGCTCGGGGACACCATATATTTT
TRBV11-3,TRBJ2-3,.,few,CASSLNRGTDTQYF,TGTGCCAGCAGCTTAAACAGGGGCACAGATACGCAGTATTTT
TRBV28,TRBJ1-1,.,.,CASSLNVGLNTEAFF,TGTGCCAGCAGCCTGAATGTAGGGCTGAACACTGAAGCTTTCTTT
TRBV23-1,TRBJ2-2,.,.,CASSREAENTGELFF,TGCGCCAGCAGCCGCGAAGCGGAGAACACCGGGGAGCTGTTTTTT
TRBV11-3,TRBJ2-3,.,.,CASSFGGDGDTQYF,TGTGCCAGCAGCTTCGGCGGGGATGGTGATACGCAGTATTTT
TRBV6-8,TRBJ2-7,TRBD2,.,CANSYALLAGYEQYF,TGTGCCAACAGTTACGCGCTTCTAGCGGGATACGAGCAGTACTTC
TRBV25-1,TRBJ2-1,TRBD1,.,CASAKWDSPVGNEQFF,TGTGCCAGCGCAAAATGGGACAGTCCCGTCGGCAATGAGCAGTTCTTC
TRBV19,TRBJ2-4,.,.,CASSIPRGLAKNIQYF,TGTGCCAGTAGTATACCTCGGGGGCTTGCCAAAAACATTCAGTACTTC
TRBV18,TRBJ1-4,.,.,CASSPRGLATNEKLFF,TGTGCCAGCTCACCCCGCGGACTTGCAACTAATGAAAAACTGTTTTTT
TRBV7-6,TRBJ1-1,.,.,CASSLQGRNMNTEAFF,TGTGCCAGCAGCCTCCAGGGGAGGAACATGAACACTGAAGCTTTCTTT
TRBV30,TRBJ1-1,.,.,CAWSREGREAFF,TGTGCCTGGAGTCGCGAGGGCAGAGAAGCTTTCTTT
TRBV6-8,TRBJ1-2,TRBD1,.,CASTPAGTGVTGYTF,TGTGCCAGCACCCCCGCCGGGACAGGGGTCACTGGCTACACCTTC
TRBV6-8,TRBJ2-7,.,once,CASSYSGAPVGEQYF,TGTGCCAGCAGCTATTCAGGGGCCCCAGTGGGCGAGCAGTACTTC
TRBV6-4,TRBJ2-3,.,.,CASSKNRAVPSTDTQYF,TGTGCCAGCAGTAAAAACAGGGCTGTGCCTAGCACAGATACGCAGTATTTT
TRBV28,TRBJ1-1,.,.,CASRGGPNTEAFF,TGTGCCAGCAGAGGGGGTCCTAACACTGAAGCTTTCTTT
TRBV6-8,TRBJ1-5,TRBD1,.,CASTRTGGSNQPQHF,TGTGCCAGCACCAGGACAGGGGGAAGCAATCAGCCCCAGCATTTT
TRBV19,TRBJ2-4,.,.,CASSIGGPGKNIQYF,TGTGCCAGTAGTATAGGGGGCCCGGGGAAAAACATTCAGTACTTC
TRBV10-3,TRBJ2-7,TRBD2,.,CAISESLAGGIHEQYF,TGTGCCATCAGTGAGTCGTTGGCGGGAGGGATCCACGAGCAGTACTTC
TRBV5-1,TRBJ1-5,TRBD1,once,CASSWGTGANQPQHF,TGCGCCAGCAGCTGGGGGACAGGGGCCAATCAGCCCCAGCATTTT